Presented here are 16 T cell receptor beta chains from one specimen sequenced in a study of control samples from healthy donors and cancer patients. Some clones are missing from TCRdb's copy, which holds only in-frame ones; the method was immunoSEQ multiplex PCR. The sample records some 4,000 clones, 70% to 80% being singletons. Sequencing used formalin-fixed, paraffin-embedded tissue. These receptors originate from a female donor with melanoma.

The chain couples TRBV10-3 to TRBJ1-6; 7 bases agree with TRBD1. CDR3 length: 13 residues. Germline V lookup: CDR1 ENHRY, CDR2 SYGVKD. V trimming: 8 bases; J trimming: 7 bases; junction bases outside the gene matches: 5. CDR3 DNA: TGTGCCATCGGATGGGACAGCAATTCACCCCTCCACTTT. Protein sequence: CAIGWDSNSPLHF.

The rearrangement uses TRBV28 and TRBJ1-5; maybe TRBD1 (6 bases). V lost 2 bases, J lost 13 bases, and 18 bases lay in between. The CDR3 is 14 residues long. The germline V gene has CDR1 MDHEN and CDR2 SYDVKM. CDR3 region: CASSLGFGQFPQHF. CDR3 bases: TGTGCCAGCAGTTTAGGTTTCGGACAGTTTCCTCAGCATTTT. Full variable domain (outside the CDR3, taken from reference TRBV28 and TRBJ1-5): DVKVTQSSRYLVKRTGEKVFLECVQDMDHENMFWYRQDPGLGLRLIYFSYDVKMKEKGDIPEGYSVSREKKERFSLILESASTNQTSMYLCASSLGFGQFPQHFGDGTRLSIL.

About this clone itself: One end of the junction fails to match germline, which may point to a read error. This chain links TRBV18 with TRBJ2-1, with D possibly being TRBD2 (5 bases). Germline V lookup: CDR1 KGHSH, CDR2 LQKENI. The CDR3 is 16 residues long. The CDR3 nucleotides read TGTGCCAGCTCACCAAAGGAGGCACAGATGTACAATAAGCAGTTCTTC. It yields the protein CASSPKEAQMYNKQFF.

The J gene is TRBJ2-7, the V gene TRBV18; D may be TRBD1 (6 bases). Trimming removed 0 bases from V and 7 bases from J, with 25 bases in between. This CDR3 spans 18 amino acids. Germline CDR1 KGHSH, CDR2 LQKENI. CDR3 bases: TGTGCCAGCTCACCACCTCCTTCCTTAGGGACAAGGGTGTGGGAGCAGTACTTC. Its protein is CASSPPPSLGTRVWEQYF.

This chain's CDR3 is CASSVNSGGNNEQFF. The CDR3 nucleotides read TGTGCCAGCAGCGTAAATAGCGGGGGGAACAATGAGCAGTTCTTC. This chain uses TRBV9 with TRBJ2-1; TRBD2 matches at 10 bases. The germline V gene has CDR1 SGDLS and CDR2 YYNGEE. Trimming at V came to 1 base and at J to 5 bases, leaving 3 bases not matched to a gene. The CDR3 totals 15 residues.

The rearrangement links TRBV6-5 to TRBJ2-7; unclear D gene. The CDR3 is 14 amino acids. Looked up from germline, CDR1 is MNHEY and CDR2 is SVGAGI. Trimming stripped 8 bases from V and 1 base from J, with 15 bases between. CDR3 protein: CASHAMRRSYEQYF. As DNA, the CDR3 is TGTGCCAGCCATGCAATGAGAAGGTCCTACGAGCAGTACTTC.

This chain joins TRBV9 and TRBJ1-1, with D maybe TRBD1 (6 bases). This CDR3 is 15 amino acids long. Per germline, CDR1 SGDLS and CDR2 YYNGEE. The V end lost 0 bases, the J end lost 5 bases, and 14 bases lay between the germline ends. CDR3 sequence reads: CASSVALGAWTEAFF. In DNA, the CDR3 is TGTGCCAGCAGCGTAGCTCTGGGGGCTTGGACTGAAGCTTTCTTT.

CDR3: CASGEGGNTEAFF. Written as DNA, the CDR3 is TGTGCCAGCGGGGAGGGGGGGAACACTGAAGCTTTCTTT. The chain carries TRBV10-3 and TRBJ1-1, with D perhaps TRBD1 (6 bases). CDR3 length equals 13 residues. The V end lost 10 bases, the J end lost 1 base, and 13 bases lay between the germline ends. The V gene's germline CDR1 is ENHRY and CDR2 SYGVKD.

This chain connects TRBV6-5 to TRBJ2-1; the D gene is possibly TRBD1 (6 bases). Germline V lookup: CDR1 MNHEY, CDR2 SVGAGI. Trimming removed 5 bases from V and 6 bases from J, with 11 bases in between. This CDR3 comprises 13 residues. CDR3 DNA: TGTGCCAGCAGTCGGGGCAGGGGCAATGAGCAGTTCTTC. Protein sequence: CASSRGRGNEQFF.

With regard to this clone: At one of its ends the junction is not consistent with the germline gene, which may arise from a read error. This chain links TRBV25-1 with TRBJ1-2; no definite D call. The CDR3 runs 14 residues. Germline CDR1 and CDR2: MGHDK and SYGVNS. The CDR3 sequence: CASSLEVHRGQLHF. In DNA, the CDR3 is TGTGCCAGCAGTTTAGAAGTTCATCGCGGGCAGCTTCACTTC.

The chain recombines TRBV28 with TRBJ2-1, with TRBD2 matching 11 bases. Germline V lookup: CDR1 MDHEN, CDR2 SYDVKM. CDR3 length: 16 amino acids. J lost 4 bases, V lost 5 bases, and 7 bases had no gene match. Here the CDR3 DNA reads TGTGCCAGCAGTACCCTCGTAGCGGGAGGGTACAATGAGCAGTTCTTC. Its protein is CASSTLVAGGYNEQFF.

J is TRBJ1-2 and V is TRBV28; D unclear. The CDR3 is made up of 11 amino acids. The germline V and J ends were trimmed by 8 bases and 5 bases, with 9 bases remaining between them. Germline V gives CDR1 MDHEN, CDR2 SYDVKM. The DNA of the CDR3 is TGTGCCAGCTTACGAGGTTATGGCTACACCTTC. It yields the protein CASLRGYGYTF.

The chain links TRBV12-3 or TRBV12-4 to TRBJ2-1, with 7 bases that match TRBD2. The CDR3 runs to 13 residues. V lost 3 bases to trimming and J lost 9 bases; unmatched junction nucleotides: 5. The CDR3 DNA sequence: TGTGCCAGCAGTTTCGGTGGGAGGGGTGAGCAGTTCTTC. Amino acid sequence: CASSFGGRGEQFF.

The chain joins TRBV7-2 to TRBJ2-3; no clear D. Trimming cost V 1 base and J 4 bases, with 6 bases left between them. The V gene's germline CDR1 is SGHTA and CDR2 FQGNSA. CDR3 length: 13 amino acids. The CDR3 DNA reads TGTGCCAGCAGCTTAGACAGACCAGATACGCAGTATTTT. It is translated as CASSLDRPDTQYF.

This clone has only a few counts. The chain links TRBV6-2 or TRBV6-3 to TRBJ2-2; TRBD1 might be the D (5 bases). V was shortened by 5 bases and J by 2 bases, with 15 bases between the two germline ends. The CDR3 consists of 16 residues. CDR1 and CDR2 (germline): MNHEY, SVGEGT. This chain's CDR3 is CASSRALQVNTGELFF. CDR3 DNA: TGTGCCAGCAGTCGAGCCCTACAGGTTAACACCGGGGAGCTGTTTTTT.

The chain employs TRBV28 and TRBJ2-5, with unresolved D. This CDR3 contains 11 residues. Germline V lookup: CDR1 MDHEN, CDR2 SYDVKM. The V end lost 5 bases, the J end lost 4 bases, and 5 bases lay between the germline ends. The CDR3 DNA sequence: TGTGCCAGCAGTGTAGCAGAGACCCAGTACTTC. Protein product: CASSVAETQYF.